Below, 13 T cell receptor beta chains from the same sample are listed, as sequenced in a study of OX40 agonist ivuxolimab in advanced cancers. The assay was immunoSEQ multiplex PCR, and TCRdb's table has in-frame clones only and misses some. Altogether about 19,000 clones are present, about 86% being singletons, with the ten largest covering roughly 15%. This specimen was CD4+ or CD8+ T cells sorted from blood, taken in a trial of the OX40 agonist ivuxolimab. The receptors were gathered from an adult with an advanced solid tumor such as melanoma, head and neck, liver or kidney cancer.

The chain joins TRBV29-1 to TRBJ2-7; D could derive from TRBD1 or TRBD2 (5 bases each). Trimming removed 7 bases at V and 1 base at J, with 8 bases between. Germline V gene lookup returns CDR1 SQVTM and CDR2 ANQGSEA. This CDR3 is built from 11 residues. CDR3 sequence (DNA): TGCAGCGCCAGGGAGTCCTACGAGCAGTACTTC. This translates into CSARESYEQYF.

This CDR3 reads CASSLQTGTGPTGELFF. The CDR3 DNA reads as TGTGCCAGCAGCCTTCAGACTGGGACAGGACCCACCGGGGAGCTGTTTTTT. The V gene is TRBV9, the J gene TRBJ2-2; 8 bases line up with TRBD1. The CDR3 is made up of 17 amino acids. Germline-derived CDR1 and CDR2 are SGDLS and YYNGEE. J was trimmed by 4 bases and V by 4 bases; bases with no gene match: 12.

The J gene is TRBJ2-6, the V gene TRBV25-1; D is perhaps TRBD1 (5 bases). Trimming took 5 bases from V and 5 from J, leaving 22 bases between them. This CDR3 region has 18 residues. CDR1 and CDR2 from the germline V gene are MGHDK and SYGVNS. The CDR3 DNA sequence: TGTGCCAGCAGTCAGAAGCTAACTGGACAAAGTCGGGCCAACGTCCTGACTTTC. This translates into CASSQKLTGQSRANVLTF. Supplemented by reference TRBV25-1 and TRBJ2-6, the full variable domain reads EADIYQTPRYLVIGTGKKITLECSQTMGHDKMYWYQQDPGMELHLIHYSYGVNSTEKGDLSSESTVSRIRTEHFPLTLESARPSHTSQYLCASSQKLTGQSRANVLTFGAGSRLTVL.

This rearrangement joins TRBV7-8 to TRBJ2-7; TRBD2 is a possible D gene (5 bases). Germline lookup yields CDR1 SGHVS and CDR2 FQNEAQ. Trimming took 3 bases from V and 0 from J, leaving 12 bases between them. The CDR3 extends over 15 amino acids. CDR3 nucleotides: TGTGCCAGCAGCTTGGGGTTAGGGAGCTCCTACGAGCAGTACTTC. Translating it yields CASSLGLGSSYEQYF. The complete variable domain, with remaining parts taken from reference TRBV7-8 and TRBJ2-7, reads GAGVSQSPRYKVAKRGQDVALRCDPISGHVSLFWYQQALGQGPEFLTYFQNEAQLDKSGLPSDRFFAERPEGSVSTLKIQRTQQEDSAVYLCASSLGLGSSYEQYFGPGTRLTVT.

This sequence joins TRBV19 and TRBJ2-1; 10 bases are shared with TRBD2. This CDR3 is built from 14 residues. In germline, CDR1 is LNHDA, CDR2 SQIVND (reference sequence). V was pared by 6 bases and J by 5 bases, with 4 bases of the junction left unmatched. CDR3 loop: CASRSSGRHNEQFF. The CDR3 bases are TGTGCCAGTAGAAGTAGCGGGAGGCACAATGAGCAGTTCTTC.

The V and J genes are TRBV21-1 and TRBJ2-7; the table calls TRBD2, which could not be checked here. TRBV21-1 is deemed a pseudogene. This CDR3 is built from 20 residues. CDR3 DNA sequence: TGTGCCAGCAGCAAATATCCCCCGAAGGGCGGGAGGACATACCCCTACGAGCAGTACTTC. This translates into CASSKYPPKGGRTYPYEQYF.

This clone appeared a single time. This chain connects TRBV5-1 to TRBJ2-2; TRBD1 matches at 10 bases. The CDR3 contains 18 residues. Germline loops: CDR1 SGHRS, CDR2 YFSETQ. Trimming cost V 3 bases and J 0 bases; bases outside gene matches: 8. As DNA, the CDR3 is TGCGCCAGCAGCTCCTCTCTTGGACAGGGGGCGAACACCGGGGAGCTGTTTTTT. This gives the protein CASSSSLGQGANTGELFF.

V usage is TRBV19 and J usage is TRBJ2-3, with 12 bases matching TRBD2. Germline V lookup: CDR1 LNHDA, CDR2 SQIVND (reference sequence). V shed 2 bases and J 2 bases; nucleotides not matched to a gene: 2. This CDR3 spans 16 amino acids. CDR3 sequence: CASSITSGGPTDTQYF. The CDR3 coding sequence is TGTGCCAGTAGTATAACTAGCGGGGGGCCCACAGATACGCAGTATTTT.

The chain has TRBV7-8 and TRBJ1-6; no reliable D call. The V end was cut by 2 bases, the J end by 10 bases, with 9 bases between. CDR3 size: 13 residues. Looked up from germline, CDR1 is SGHVS and CDR2 is FQNEAQ. The CDR3 coding sequence is TGTGCCAGCAGCTTAAATTCCGGCTCACCCCTCCACTTT. Translating it yields CASSLNSGSPLHF.

This clone is classed as hyperexpanded. Additional DNA sequences in this sample encode the identical CDR3. The genes are TRBV11-2 and TRBJ2-3; D unclear. Trimming removed 1 base at V and 9 bases at J, with 8 bases between. The CDR3 is 12 residues long. Germline CDR1 reads SGHAT; CDR2 reads FQNNGV. CDR3 amino acids: CASSLAEDTQYF. Written as DNA, the CDR3 is TGTGCCAGCAGCTTAGCGGAAGACACGCAGTATTTT. Drawing the rest from reference TRBV11-2 and TRBJ2-3, the complete variable domain is EAGVAQSPRYKIIEKRQSVAFWCNPISGHATLYWYQQILGQGPKLLIQFQNNGVVDDSQLPKDRFSAERLKGVDSTLKIQPAKLEDSAVYLCASSLAEDTQYFGPGTRLTVL.

The genes are TRBV5-1 and TRBJ1-6; D not certain. CDR3 length: 15 residues. The V gene lost 4 bases and the J gene lost 0 bases, with 8 bases spanning the gap. Germline V CDR1 and CDR2: SGHRS, YFSETQ. CDR3 sequence: CASSQDNSYNSPLHF. CDR3 nucleotide sequence: TGCGCCAGCAGCCAGGATAACTCCTATAATTCACCCCTCCACTTT.

J is TRBJ1-1 and V is TRBV7-9; D remains unclear. Trimming took off 1 base at V and 1 base at J, with 7 bases between the two ends. The CDR3 is made up of 14 amino acids. From germline, CDR1 is SEHNR and CDR2 FQNEAQ (reference sequence). The CDR3 nucleotides read TGTGCCAGCAGCTTAGTAGGCTGGAACACTGAAGCTTTCTTT. Translating it yields CASSLVGWNTEAFF.

V usage is TRBV11-1 and J usage is TRBJ2-1; 7 bases are shared with TRBD2. The CDR3 contains 13 residues. The germline gives CDR1 SGHAT, CDR2 FQDESV (reference sequence). Trimming removed 8 bases from V and 10 bases from J; junction bases left unmatched: 11. DNA of the CDR3: TGTGCCAGCGGGAAGGCCGTGGGGGGGGAGCAGTTCTTC. Residues: CASGKAVGGEQFF.